These 17 T cell receptor beta chains were all obtained from the same sample, sequenced in a study of blood T cell repertoires in COVID-19. The table came from immunoSEQ multiplex PCR; TCRdb's copy has only in-frame clones and leaves some out. The table shows 9,000 to 10,000 clones, with 80% to 85% occurring only once. The sequenced sample consisted of peripheral blood. The source of these receptors is a man in his sixties with active COVID-19.

By sample share, this clone is medium-sized. The rearrangement links TRBV25-1 to TRBJ2-7, with D possibly TRBD1 on 6 matching bases. The germline V gene encodes CDR1 MGHDK and CDR2 SYGVNS. V shed 3 bases and J shed 3 bases, with 9 bases lying between them. The CDR3 runs to 13 residues. DNA of the CDR3: TGTGCCAGCAGTGATGACAGGAACTACGAGCAGTACTTC. This codes for CASSDDRNYEQYF.

This sequence joins TRBV18 and TRBJ2-1; D uncertain. CDR1 is KGHSH and CDR2 is LQKENI in the germline V gene. This CDR3 spans 15 amino acids. V was pared by 0 bases and J by 6 bases, with 12 bases between. The CDR3 protein is CASSPPTGQSNEQFF. DNA of the CDR3: TGTGCCAGCTCACCACCGACGGGTCAGAGCAATGAGCAGTTCTTC.

This clone has just a few counts. The rearrangement joins TRBV7-9 to TRBJ2-3; TRBD1 agrees at 12 bases. The CDR3 runs 18 residues. Germline V CDR1 and CDR2: SEHNR, FQNEAQ (reference sequence). The V and J ends lost 4 bases and 8 bases, in that order; junction bases with no gene match: 16. Here the CDR3 reads CASSSRRFRDRGPGTQYF. The CDR3 DNA sequence: TGTGCCAGCAGCTCTCGCCGATTCCGGGACAGGGGGCCTGGTACGCAGTATTTT.

This clone was seen a few times. The chain carries TRBV7-3 and TRBJ2-4, with 9 bases lining up with TRBD1. This CDR3 spans 14 amino acids. Losses at the gene ends were 5 bases for V and 4 bases for J; bases not matched to a gene: 3. The germline V gene encodes CDR1 SGHTA and CDR2 FQGTGA. In nucleotides, the CDR3 is TGTGCCAGCAGCCCGGACAGGGGAAAAAACATTCAGTACTTC. Encoded protein: CASSPDRGKNIQYF. Combining the CDR3 with reference TRBV7-3 and TRBJ2-4 gives the whole variable domain GAGVSQTPSNKVTEKGKYVELRCDPISGHTALYWYRQSLGQGPEFLIYFQGTGAADDSGLPNDRFFAVRPEGSVSTLKIQRTERGDSAVYLCASSPDRGKNIQYFGAGTRLSVL.

The chain recombines TRBV5-5 with TRBJ2-3; 8 bases agree with TRBD1. The V segment lost 4 bases and the J segment 4 bases; nucleotides outside the gene matches: 8. The CDR3 is made up of 15 amino acids. The germline V gene has CDR1 SGHKS and CDR2 YYEKEE (reference sequence). The CDR3 nucleotides are TGTGCCAGCAGCCGAGGACAGGGAAGGGCAGATACGCAGTATTTT. Its protein is CASSRGQGRADTQYF.

The chain couples TRBV11-2 to TRBJ1-3, with 8 nucleotides matching TRBD1. Germline V gives CDR1 SGHAT, CDR2 FQNNGV. This CDR3 comprises 16 residues. Unmatched junction bases numbered 5, after V lost 3 bases and J lost 1 base. CDR3 region: CASSLDRVISGNTIYF. DNA of the CDR3: TGTGCCAGCAGCTTGGACAGGGTCATATCTGGAAACACCATATATTTT.

The chain combines TRBV6-2 or TRBV6-3 with TRBJ2-5; 13 nucleotides agree with TRBD2. After removal of 5 bases from V and 5 bases from J, the junction contained 17 bases not matched to a gene. CDR3 length: 19 residues. The germline gives CDR1 MNHEY, CDR2 SVGEGT. Here the CDR3 reads CASSTDGLAGVSIWETQYF. The CDR3 DNA is TGTGCCAGCAGTACGGACGGACTAGCGGGAGTGTCAATATGGGAGACCCAGTACTTC.

This clone is termed large. The chain is built from TRBV27 and TRBJ2-2; D might be TRBD1 (5 bases). This CDR3 comprises 14 residues. V dropped 7 bases and J dropped 5 bases, with 14 bases sitting between them. Germline V gene sequence: CDR1 MNHEY, CDR2 SMNVEV (reference sequence). The CDR3 nucleotides are TGTGCCAGCACCTGGGGCTCTTTAACCGGGGAGCTGTTTTTT. It is translated as CASTWGSLTGELFF.

V usage is TRBV6-5 and J usage is TRBJ1-1; TRBD1 matches at 8 bases. This CDR3 is built from 13 residues. V lost 6 bases and J lost 5; bases outside the gene matches: 5. Germline lookup yields CDR1 MNHEY and CDR2 SVGAGI. CDR3 in amino acids: CASRDRAVTEAFF. CDR3 sequence (DNA): TGTGCCAGCAGGGACAGGGCGGTAACTGAAGCTTTCTTT.

This chain connects TRBV11-1 to TRBJ2-2; D may be TRBD1 (5 bases). V shed 5 bases and J shed 3 bases, with 13 bases lying between them. Germline V gives CDR1 SGHAT, CDR2 FQDESV (reference sequence). The CDR3 runs to 15 residues. CDR3: CASSLIAGYTGELFF. Written as DNA, the CDR3 is TGTGCCAGCAGCCTAATCGCAGGGTACACCGGGGAGCTGTTTTTT.

The chain uses TRBV12-5 and TRBJ2-1; perhaps TRBD1 as D (6 bases). There are 15 residues in the CDR3. From germline, CDR1 is LGHNT and CDR2 FRNRAP. V was shortened by 2 bases and J by 8 bases, with 16 bases between the two germline ends. This CDR3 reads CASGLPGHRPDEQFF. For the CDR3, the DNA is TGTGCTAGTGGTTTGCCGGGACACCGGCCCGATGAGCAGTTCTTC.

This chain links TRBV7-9 with TRBJ2-2; tentative D call: TRBD2 (6 bases). Per the germline V gene, CDR1 is SEHNR and CDR2 is FQNEAQ (reference sequence). The CDR3 runs 15 residues. V was pared by 6 bases and J by 0 bases, with 11 bases between. CDR3 DNA: TGTGCCAGCAGTAACGGGGGAGCGAACACCGGGGAGCTGTTTTTT. This sequence encodes CASSNGGANTGELFF.

The chain combines TRBV2 with TRBJ2-5; 8 positions match TRBD1. CDR1 and CDR2 from the germline V gene are SNHLY and FYNNEI. Trimming cost V 6 bases and J 5 bases; bases outside gene matches: 8. This CDR3 spans 14 amino acids. The CDR3 region is CASSPDRARETQYF. CDR3 DNA sequence: TGTGCCAGCAGCCCGGACAGGGCGAGGGAGACCCAGTACTTC. Combining the CDR3 with reference TRBV2 and TRBJ2-5 gives the whole variable domain EPEVTQTPSHQVTQMGQEVILRCVPISNHLYFYWYRQILGQKVEFLVSFYNNEISEKSEIFDDQFSVERPDGSNFTLKIRSTKLEDSAMYFCASSPDRARETQYFGPGTRLLVL.

This clone was seen only once. V gene TRBV25-1 combines with J gene TRBJ1-2; D might be TRBD1 (6 bases). Germline V gene data show CDR1 as MGHDK and CDR2 as SYGVNS. The CDR3 runs 12 residues. The V end lost 8 bases, the J end lost 8 bases, and 15 bases lay between the germline ends. CDR3: CASQSGTLGYTF. In DNA, the CDR3 is TGTGCCAGCCAAAGCGGGACACTCGGCTACACCTTC.

The chain employs TRBV11-2 and TRBJ2-5, with D unresolved. Trimming took 1 base from V and 2 from J, leaving 11 bases between them. The CDR3 is 15 residues long. CDR1 and CDR2 from the germline V gene are SGHAT and FQNNGV. CDR3 region: CASSLGAKHQETQYF. The CDR3 coding sequence is TGTGCCAGCAGCTTAGGGGCCAAGCATCAAGAGACCCAGTACTTC.

V usage is TRBV19 and J usage is TRBJ1-5; 8 bases line up with TRBD1. The CDR3 runs to 13 residues. Looked up from germline, CDR1 is LNHDA and CDR2 is SQIVND (reference sequence). V lost 10 bases, J lost 3 bases, and 5 bases stayed unmatched. DNA of the CDR3: TGTGCCACCGGACAGGGCCACAATCAGCCCCAGCATTTT. It yields the protein CATGQGHNQPQHF.

The chain employs TRBV7-2 and TRBJ2-3, with TRBD1 identical over 8 bases. Trimming cost V 4 bases and J 4 bases; bases outside gene matches: 7. The CDR3 has 15 amino acids. CDR1 is SGHTA and CDR2 is FQGNSA in the germline V gene. CDR3 nucleotides: TGTGCCAGCAGCTCCCGGACAGGGCAAGCAGATACGCAGTATTTT. This codes for CASSSRTGQADTQYF.